This T cell receptor (beta chain) was documented in a study of blood T cells in healthy people across ages. Study-level information: Template switching captured about one barcoded beta molecule per two T cells.

As for this clonotype: Its target is unknown.

A second PCR, run for roughly 7 to 11 cycles, used a sample-barcoded 5' primer plus a J-beta primer mix. One entry per CDR3 protein, called by TCRdb with MiXCR from the 5' RACE reads. The table records around 2 million distinct CDR3 sequences, roughly 43% of them present only once. CDR1 and CDR2 (germline): SGDLS, YYNGEE. Trimming took 3 bases from V and 0 from J; bases not matched to a gene: 6. CDR3 length equals 16 residues. Regarding the study as a whole: TCR beta diversity, measured per million T cells, fell in a roughly linear way with age.

The chain employs TRBV9 and TRBJ1-3, with 7 nucleotides matching TRBD1. This receptor was obtained from a human donor in good health. Material: blood. The CDR3 DNA sequence: TGTGCCAGCAGCGGGGGACAGTTTTTCTCTGGAAACACCATATATTTT. Encoded protein: CASSGGQFFSGNTIYF. The complete variable domain, with remaining parts taken from reference TRBV9 and TRBJ1-3, reads DSGVTQTPKHLITATGQRVTLRCSPRSGDLSVYWYQQSLDQGLQFLIQYYNGEERAKGNILERFSAQQFPDLHSELNLSSLELGDSALYFCASSGGQFFSGNTIYFGEGSWLTVV.